These 17 T cell receptor beta chains share one sample of origin, sequenced in a study of beta chain features in type 1 diabetes. Expressed TCRB transcripts were sequenced because the isolated RNA had all been reverse transcribed beforehand. Profiling relied on immunoSEQ multiplex PCR, and the TCRdb table lists in-frame clones only, not all of them. The sample has 850,000 to 900,000 clones, around a sixth seen once. Sequenced: naive CD4+ T cells from blood. The receptors stem from a woman younger than 35 in good health.

V usage is TRBV6-1 and J usage is TRBJ2-7; D is possibly TRBD1 or TRBD2 (6 bases each). Trimming removed 6 bases at V and 3 bases at J, with 15 bases between. Germline V gene data show CDR1 as MNHNS and CDR2 as SASEGT. The CDR3 has 14 residues. CDR3 residues: CASRTTGLFYEQYF. The CDR3 DNA follows: TGTGCCAGCAGAACGACAGGACTATTCTACGAGCAGTACTTC.

This clone has a handful of counts. The chain couples TRBV18 to TRBJ2-7; 7 bases agree with TRBD1. Germline assignment: CDR1 KGHSH and CDR2 LQKENI. The CDR3 contains 12 residues. The ends lost 6 bases at V and 6 bases at J; junction bases unmatched: 5. This CDR3 reads CASSGQSREQYF. Here the CDR3 DNA reads TGTGCCAGCTCGGGACAGTCCCGCGAGCAGTACTTC.

This clone occurred a few times. The chain has TRBV6-5 and TRBJ2-7; 7 bases align to TRBD1. V trimming: 6 bases; J trimming: 3 bases; junction bases outside the gene matches: 2. The CDR3 length is 12 residues. Per germline, CDR1 MNHEY and CDR2 SVGAGI. The CDR3 reads CASRRDSYEQYF. CDR3 nucleotide sequence: TGTGCCAGCAGAAGGGACAGCTACGAGCAGTACTTC.

This chain links TRBV5-1 with TRBJ2-7; 10 bases agree with TRBD1. CDR1 SGHRS and CDR2 YFSETQ come from the germline V gene. V trimming: 4 bases; J trimming: 3 bases; junction bases outside the gene matches: 7. The CDR3 length is 15 residues. The CDR3 sequence is CASSGTGESFYEQYF. In DNA, the CDR3 is TGCGCCAGCAGCGGGACAGGGGAGAGTTTCTACGAGCAGTACTTC.

This rearrangement joins TRBV4-3 to TRBJ2-6, with 14 nucleotides matching TRBD2. Germline V gives CDR1 LGHNA, CDR2 YSLEER. J gave up 4 bases and V 0 bases, and 14 bases lay outside the gene matches. CDR3 length: 22 residues. The CDR3 region is CASSQENRLAGGPSRGANVLTF. The CDR3 DNA follows: TGCGCCAGCAGCCAAGAAAATCGACTAGCGGGAGGGCCGTCGAGAGGGGCCAACGTCCTGACTTTC.

The chain links TRBV6-1 to TRBJ1-1, with D hard to call. The CDR3 spans 16 residues. Germline V gene lookup returns CDR1 MNHNS and CDR2 SASEGT. Trimming pared 4 bases from V and 1 base from J, leaving 16 bases between. The CDR3 is CASSALAPQANTEAFF. DNA of the CDR3: TGTGCCAGCAGTGCTCTGGCCCCCCAGGCGAACACTGAAGCTTTCTTT.

This chain joins TRBV28 and TRBJ1-4; D unclear. The CDR3 has 15 residues. The germline CDR1 and CDR2 sequences are MDHEN and SYDVKM. V was pared by 5 bases and J by 8 bases, with 18 bases between. The CDR3 region is CASSLPGAHGEKLFF. Here the CDR3 DNA reads TGTGCCAGCAGTCTACCCGGCGCCCATGGAGAAAAACTGTTTTTT.

This clone was observed a handful of times. This chain links TRBV6-1 with TRBJ2-5; 8 positions agree with TRBD2. V lost 4 bases and J lost 3; bases outside the gene matches: 10. The CDR3 contains 16 residues. The V gene's germline CDR1 is MNHNS and CDR2 SASEGT. CDR3 DNA: TGTGCCAGCAGTGCTCTGGGGAGCGGGAGTAAAGAGACCCAGTACTTC. Translation: CASSALGSGSKETQYF.

With regard to this clone: An end of the junction differs from the germline gene, which may be a read error. The J gene is TRBJ2-1, the V gene TRBV6-6; TRBD2 matches 8 bases. The CDR3 is 11 amino acids. Germline loops: CDR1 MNHNY, CDR2 SVGAGI (reference sequence). In DNA form, the CDR3 reads TGTGCCAGCAGCCAACCGGGACTAGATATCTTC. It is translated as CASSQPGLDIF.

This clone has only a few counts. CDR3 residues: CATKLGGGGLSGANVLTF. CDR3 nucleotide sequence: TGTGCCACCAAGCTTGGAGGGGGAGGGCTTAGTGGGGCCAACGTCCTGACTTTC. This chain connects TRBV5-4 to TRBJ2-6; D is possibly TRBD2 (7 bases). V shed 9 bases and J shed 3 bases, with 25 bases lying between them. Germline V gene data show CDR1 as SGHNT and CDR2 as YYREEE (reference sequence). The CDR3 has 18 amino acids.

This rearrangement joins TRBV9 to TRBJ2-3, with 12 bases aligning to TRBD2. The CDR3 sequence is 16 residues long. Germline V gene data show CDR1 as SGDLS and CDR2 as YYNGEE. After removal of 2 bases from V and 5 bases from J, the junction contained 6 bases not matched to a gene. This CDR3 is CASSVSSGRVRDTQYF. CDR3 bases: TGTGCCAGCAGCGTTTCTAGCGGGAGGGTTCGAGATACGCAGTATTTT.

There are a few counts of this clone. The V gene is TRBV7-2, the J gene TRBJ2-1; a possible D gene is TRBD2 (6 bases). Trimming removed 5 bases from V and 5 bases from J, with 13 bases in between. The length of the CDR3 is 14 residues. Germline CDR1 SGHTA, CDR2 FQGNSA. CDR3 protein: CASSLGRGNNEQFF. The DNA of the CDR3 is TGTGCCAGCAGCCTGGGGCGGGGTAACAATGAGCAGTTCTTC.

The rearrangement uses TRBV5-4 and TRBJ2-7; 9 bases align to TRBD2. Losses at the gene ends were 0 bases for V and 3 bases for J; bases not matched to a gene: 7. Per germline, CDR1 SGHNT and CDR2 YYREEE (reference sequence). The CDR3 is 16 residues long. The CDR3: CASSLAGSSGIYEQYF. The DNA for the CDR3 is TGTGCCAGCAGCTTGGCCGGCTCTAGCGGGATCTACGAGCAGTACTTC.

This clone has just a few counts. The J gene is TRBJ2-3, the V gene TRBV6-1; a weak D match, TRBD2 (5 bases). The V end lost 2 bases, the J end lost 2 bases, and 11 bases lay between the germline ends. Germline V lookup: CDR1 MNHNS, CDR2 SASEGT. This CDR3 region has 15 residues. The CDR3 sequence is CASSELAQHTDTQYF. The CDR3 DNA follows: TGTGCCAGCAGTGAATTAGCGCAGCACACAGATACGCAGTATTTT.

V and J are TRBV20-1 and TRBJ2-5; D gene ambiguous. CDR3 length: 11 amino acids. Trimming removed 7 bases at V and 1 base at J, with 7 bases between. Germline CDR1 is DFQATT and CDR2 is SNEGSKA (reference sequence). This CDR3 reads CSVVIQETQYF. In DNA form, the CDR3 reads TGCAGTGTAGTTATCCAAGAGACCCAGTACTTC.

This clone was detected a few times. The chain carries TRBV2 and TRBJ1-5; maybe TRBD1 (6 bases). CDR1 is SNHLY and CDR2 is FYNNEI in the germline V gene. The V gene lost 7 bases and the J gene lost 5 bases, with 15 bases spanning the gap. The CDR3 spans 14 residues. CDR3 in amino acids: CASTKDSPDQPQHF. The CDR3 bases are TGTGCCAGCACCAAGGACAGTCCGGATCAGCCCCAGCATTTT.

J is TRBJ1-1 and V is TRBV6-4; D ambiguous. The germline gives CDR1 MRHNA, CDR2 SNTAGT. Trimming removed 3 bases from V and 4 bases from J, with 18 bases in between. The CDR3 covers 16 residues. The DNA of the CDR3 is TGTGCCAGCAGTGATTGGGTAAGGGCAGGATTCACTGAAGCTTTCTTT. It specifies CASSDWVRAGFTEAFF.